Here is one T cell receptor (beta chain) with its context. Data came from immunoSEQ multiplex PCR; TCRdb stores just in-frame clones and leaves some out. The sample holds some 170,000 clones, roughly 94% seen once. The data are from a study of control samples from healthy donors and cancer patients. V lost 7 bases and J lost 6, with 12 bases in between. This CDR3 is built from 13 residues. CDR1 and CDR2 (germline): LNHDA, SQIVND (reference sequence). Sequenced: PBMCs. This chain links TRBV19 with TRBJ2-2; no definite D call. The receptor was isolated from a man aged 60-69 years with colorectal cancer. The CDR3, as DNA: TGTGCCAGTACGGAATCGTACCCCGGGGAGCTGTTTTTT. Amino acids: CASTESYPGELFF.